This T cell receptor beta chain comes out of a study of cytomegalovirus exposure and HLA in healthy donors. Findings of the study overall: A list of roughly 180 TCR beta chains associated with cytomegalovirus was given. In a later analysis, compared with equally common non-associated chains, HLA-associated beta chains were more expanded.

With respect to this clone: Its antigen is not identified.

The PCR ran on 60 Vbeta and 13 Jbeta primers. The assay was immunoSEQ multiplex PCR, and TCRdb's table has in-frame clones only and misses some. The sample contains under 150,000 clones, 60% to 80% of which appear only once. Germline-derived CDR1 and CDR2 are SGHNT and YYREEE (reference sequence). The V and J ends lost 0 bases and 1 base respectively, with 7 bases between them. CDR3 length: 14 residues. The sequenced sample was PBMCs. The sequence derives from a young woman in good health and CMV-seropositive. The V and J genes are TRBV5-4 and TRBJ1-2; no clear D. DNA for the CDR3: TGTGCCAGCAGCTTGGCCGGTTTTAACTATGGCTACACCTTC. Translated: CASSLAGFNYGYTF.